The rows below give T cell receptor beta chains drawn from one sample of a study of T cells after posttransplantation cyclophosphamide. This table comes from immunoSEQ multiplex PCR, and its TCRdb copy is limited to in-frame clones, with some not included. The data show 35,000 to 45,000 clones, with none appearing a single time. Sequencing used PBMCs. Receptors originate from a man aged 35 to 55 in good health, CMV-negative, and a related stem cell transplant donor. Each CDR3 is given with its conserved first and last residue. The D gene is left open where the match is weak. Some rows mark clone size as missing; the rest say once, few, many or name a class of expanded clone.

size,V,D,J,CDR3,DNA
many,TRBV5-1,TRBD2,TRBJ2-1,CASSLRGALPNEQFF,TGCGCCAGCAGCCTGCGGGGGGCGCTACCGAATGAGCAGTTCTTC
NA,TRBV6-5,TRBD1,TRBJ1-1,CASTRDRTEAFF,TGTGCCAGCACCAGGGACAGAACTGAAGCTTTCTTT
many,TRBV5-1,NA,TRBJ2-1,CASSLARVDEQFF,TGCGCCAGCAGCTTGGCCAGGGTCGATGAGCAGTTCTTC
many,TRBV11-2,NA,TRBJ2-5,CASSLGGGLQETQYF,TGTGCCAGCAGCTTAGGGGGGGGGCTCCAAGAGACCCAGTACTTC
many,TRBV10-3,TRBD2,TRBJ2-3,CAISDRGLAGNTDTQYF,TGTGCCATCAGTGATCGCGGACTAGCGGGAAACACAGATACGCAGTATTTT
many,TRBV7-9,NA,TRBJ2-5,CASASVGAGPQETQYF,TGTGCCAGCGCATCGGTCGGCGCGGGTCCCCAAGAGACCCAGTACTTC
many,TRBV5-8,TRBD1,TRBJ1-6,CASSLDRGPPLHF,TGTGCCAGCAGCTTGGACAGGGGTCCACCCCTCCACTTT
many,TRBV9,TRBD2,TRBJ2-2,CASSVSGGLAANTGELFF,TGTGCCAGCAGCGTAAGTGGGGGACTAGCAGCCAACACCGGGGAGCTGTTTTTT
many,TRBV7-2,NA,TRBJ1-4,CASSPVVGGEKLFF,TGTGCCAGCAGCCCTGTCGTGGGAGGTGAAAAACTGTTTTTT
many,TRBV19,NA,TRBJ2-6,CASMREEGANVLTF,TGTGCCAGTATGAGGGAGGAGGGGGCCAACGTCCTGACTTTC
NA,TRBV7-9,NA,TRBJ2-3,CASSLGTTLTDTQYF,TGTGCCAGCAGCTTAGGGACTACCCTCACAGATACGCAGTATTTT
many,TRBV5-5,TRBD1,TRBJ1-5,CASSLTGGNQPQHF,TGTGCCAGCAGCTTGACAGGGGGCAATCAGCCCCAGCATTTT
NA,TRBV5-1,TRBD2,TRBJ2-1,CASSRDGGAGNEQFF,TGCGCCAGCAGCAGAGACGGGGGGGCCGGCAATGAGCAGTTCTTC
many,TRBV9,TRBD1,TRBJ2-3,CASSVTGTGGTDTQYF,TGTGCCAGCAGCGTAACCGGGACAGGGGGAACAGATACGCAGTATTTT
many,TRBV4-1,NA,TRBJ1-4,CASSGVDSSSTNEKLFF,TGCGCCAGCTCCGGGGTGGACAGCAGTTCAACTAATGAAAAACTGTTTTTT
many,TRBV18,NA,TRBJ1-1,CASSPGRMNTEAFF,TGTGCCAGCTCACCAGGGCGCATGAACACTGAAGCTTTCTTT
NA,TRBV30,TRBD1,TRBJ1-5,CAWSPGQANQPQHF,TGTGCCTGGAGCCCAGGACAGGCTAATCAGCCCCAGCATTTT
few,TRBV4-2,TRBD2,TRBJ2-1,CASSQAQVSGANREQFF,TGTGCCAGCAGCCAAGCACAGGTTAGCGGGGCTAATCGAGAGCAGTTCTTC
many,TRBV15,NA,TRBJ1-4,CATSRHIHEKLFF,TGTGCCACCAGCAGGCACATTCATGAAAAACTGTTTTTT
many,TRBV5-1,NA,TRBJ2-3,CASSSYGVRTDTQYF,TGCGCCAGCAGTTCCTACGGGGTACGCACAGATACGCAGTATTTT
NA,TRBV4-3,TRBD1,TRBJ2-5,CASSQRESGTGEQETQYF,TGCGCCAGCAGCCAGCGGGAATCAGGGACAGGGGAACAAGAGACCCAGTACTTC
many,TRBV18,NA,TRBJ2-2,CASSPSSPGTGELFF,TGTGCCAGCTCACCATCTAGCCCGGGCACCGGGGAGCTGTTTTTT
few,TRBV9,NA,TRBJ2-7,CASSTRDSYEQYF,TGTGCCAGCAGCACCAGGGACTCCTACGAGCAGTACTTC
many,TRBV5-5,TRBD1,TRBJ1-5,CASSLAGTGGQPQHF,TGTGCCAGCAGCTTGGCAGGGACAGGGGGTCAGCCCCAGCATTTT
many,TRBV6-5,TRBD1,TRBJ1-6,CASSTGQGRPPLHF,TGTGCCAGCAGTACGGGACAGGGGAGGCCACCCCTCCACTTT
many,TRBV4-3,NA,TRBJ2-6,CASSASPKVGDSSGANVLTF,TGCGCCAGCAGCGCTTCGCCAAAGGTTGGGGACTCGTCTGGGGCCAACGTCCTGACTTTC
few,TRBV18,TRBD1,TRBJ2-7,CASSRDRGYEQYF,TGTGCCAGCTCACGGGACAGGGGGTACGAGCAGTACTTC
many,TRBV27,TRBD1,TRBJ1-2,CASRNPGQGYGYTF,TGTGCCAGCAGGAATCCGGGACAGGGCTATGGCTACACCTTC
NA,TRBV30,TRBD1,TRBJ1-2,CAWSVGQGGGYTF,TGTGCCTGGAGTGTAGGGCAGGGGGGCGGCTACACCTTC
many,TRBV5-6,NA,TRBJ2-2,CASSLRKQGLATGELFF,TGTGCCAGCAGCTTACGGAAACAGGGTTTGGCCACCGGGGAGCTGTTTTTT
NA,TRBV28,TRBD1,TRBJ1-3,CAIQGAGNTIYF,TGTGCCATTCAGGGGGCCGGAAACACCATATATTTT
many,TRBV6-5,NA,TRBJ1-2,CASSYLTEVPNYGYTF,TGTGCCAGCAGTTACCTGACAGAAGTGCCTAACTATGGCTACACCTTC
many,TRBV11-2,NA,TRBJ2-7,CASTQAADSSYEQYF,TGTGCCAGCACCCAAGCGGCTGACTCATCCTACGAGCAGTACTTC
many,TRBV7-9,TRBD1,TRBJ1-1,CASRVTGGTLNTEAFF,TGTGCCAGCAGGGTCACAGGGGGCACGTTAAACACTGAAGCTTTCTTT